The 27 T cell receptor beta chains presented below share a single source sample, sequenced in a study of T cell repertoires in cytomegalovirus infection. TCRdb re-analysed the reads in MiXCR, keeping a single row per CDR3 protein. The sample lists about 740,000 distinct CDR3 sequences; 35% were seen once. Sequencing was performed on PBMCs. The receptors were gathered from a human donor in good health (CMV status not recorded). Some clones in this sample may be carry-over from other donors' samples.

The rearrangement links TRBV6-5 to TRBJ1-1, with D unresolved. Trimming left V 4 bases short and J 3 bases short, with 18 bases between. Germline-derived CDR1 and CDR2 are MNHEY and SVGAGI. The CDR3 has 16 residues. The CDR3 DNA reads as TGTGCCAGCAGTTGGTATTCGAAGACCGCAGACACTGAAGCTTTCTTT. It yields the protein CASSWYSKTADTEAFF.

The genes are TRBV5-1 and TRBJ2-1; 10 bases align to TRBD2. Germline V lookup: CDR1 SGHRS, CDR2 YFSETQ. Germline trimming cut 0 bases from V and 8 bases from J; bases unmatched to any gene: 5. CDR3 size: 15 residues. CDR3 residues: CASSLASGGLDEQFF. The CDR3, as DNA: TGCGCCAGCAGCTTGGCTAGCGGGGGCTTGGATGAGCAGTTCTTC.

V gene TRBV12-3 or TRBV12-4 combines with J gene TRBJ2-7; 11 nucleotides align to TRBD2. The CDR3 has 15 residues. Unmatched junction bases numbered 4, after V lost 6 bases and J lost 0 bases. The CDR3 DNA is TGTGCCAGCAGGACTGGGACTAGCGGCTCCTACGAGCAGTACTTC. Its translation is CASRTGTSGSYEQYF.

This clonotype was recorded many times. The V and J genes are TRBV28 and TRBJ2-7; 10 bases line up with TRBD1. This CDR3 comprises 14 residues. The trim removed 5 bases at V and 3 bases at J, leaving 4 bases unmatched. CDR1 is MDHEN and CDR2 is SYDVKM in the germline V gene. The CDR3 is CASSTGTGVYEQYF. The CDR3 DNA is TGTGCCAGCAGTACCGGGACAGGGGTCTACGAGCAGTACTTC.

V usage is TRBV5-1 and J usage is TRBJ1-1, with TRBD1 matching 8 bases. There are 14 residues in the CDR3. V was pared by 3 bases and J by 6 bases, with 7 bases of the junction left unmatched. Germline values: CDR1 SGHRS, CDR2 YFSETQ. The CDR3 DNA reads as TGCGCCAGCAGCTACGGACAGGGTGTTCCTGAAGCTTTCTTT. It translates to CASSYGQGVPEAFF.

This clonotype was seen just once. This chain uses TRBV19 with TRBJ1-4; 8 positions agree with TRBD1. This CDR3 spans 15 amino acids. Per the germline V gene, CDR1 is LNHDA and CDR2 is SQIVND (reference sequence). V lost 5 bases to trimming and J lost 7 bases; unmatched junction nucleotides: 9. Here the CDR3 reads CASSWGRQGSEKLFF. The DNA for the CDR3 is TGTGCCAGTAGTTGGGGAAGACAGGGGAGTGAAAAACTGTTTTTT.

This clonotype was found many times. This sequence joins TRBV7-6 and TRBJ1-1, with a possible D match to TRBD1 (6 bases). The germline gives CDR1 SGHVS, CDR2 FNYEAQ. The V and J ends lost 6 bases and 1 base respectively, with 12 bases between them. This CDR3 has 14 amino acids. This chain's CDR3 is CASSLKQGNTEAFF. For the CDR3, the DNA is TGTGCCAGCAGTTTGAAACAGGGGAACACTGAAGCTTTCTTT.

The V gene is TRBV28, the J gene TRBJ2-5; D assignment may be TRBD1 or TRBD2 (5 bases each). This CDR3 is built from 14 residues. The V and J ends lost 1 base and 5 bases respectively, with 11 bases between them. Germline CDR1 reads MDHEN; CDR2 reads SYDVKM. In nucleotides, the CDR3 is TGTGCCAGCAGTTTATTACCTGAGGGGGAGACCCAGTACTTC. Its protein is CASSLLPEGETQYF.

The V gene is TRBV27, the J gene TRBJ2-2; tentative D call: TRBD2 (6 bases). The germline CDR1 and CDR2 sequences are MNHEY and SMNVEV (reference sequence). The CDR3 length is 15 residues. V lost 5 bases, J lost 1 base, and 11 bases lay in between. The CDR3 region is CASSIVAENTGELFF. The CDR3 nucleotides are TGTGCCAGCAGTATCGTAGCGGAGAACACCGGGGAGCTGTTTTTT.

The J gene is TRBJ2-1, the V gene TRBV20-1; D unresolved. CDR1 DFQATT and CDR2 SNEGSKA come from the germline V gene (reference sequence). The CDR3 runs 13 residues. V was cut by 6 bases and J by 8 bases, with 17 bases left in between. The CDR3 reads CSALTPRGDEQFF. The CDR3 coding sequence is TGCAGTGCCCTGACCCCTAGAGGCGATGAGCAGTTCTTC.

This clonotype was detected a few times. The chain uses TRBV18 and TRBJ1-6; TRBD1 is a possible D gene (5 bases). The CDR3 is made up of 16 amino acids. V was shortened by 3 bases and J by 6 bases, with 15 bases between the two germline ends. CDR1 is KGHSH and CDR2 is LQKENI in the germline V gene. Written as DNA, the CDR3 is TGTGCCAGCTCACCCCAGGAAATAGGGGTTAATTCACCCCTCCACTTT. Protein sequence: CASSPQEIGVNSPLHF. Combining the CDR3 with reference TRBV18 and TRBJ1-6 gives the whole variable domain NAGVMQNPRHLVRRRGQEARLRCSPMKGHSHVYWYRQLPEEGLKFMVYLQKENIIDESGMPKERFSAEFPKEGPSILRIQQVVRGDSAAYFCASSPQEIGVNSPLHFGNGTRLTVT.

The V call is TRBV7-4, the J call TRBJ1-4; TRBD1 matches at 8 bases. Germline assignment: CDR1 SGHVT and CDR2 SQSDAQ. The CDR3 covers 16 residues. The ends lost 5 bases at V and 0 bases at J; junction bases unmatched: 5. CDR3 in amino acids: CASSIGQGTTNEKLFF. CDR3 in DNA: TGTGCCAGCAGCATAGGACAGGGAACAACTAATGAAAAACTGTTTTTT.

V and J are TRBV28 and TRBJ2-3; TRBD2 is a possible D gene (6 bases). The germline V gene encodes CDR1 MDHEN and CDR2 SYDVKM. The CDR3 covers 16 residues. The CDR3 reads CVTHTRQRGGTDTQYF. The CDR3 DNA sequence: TGTGTCACCCATACGAGACAGAGGGGAGGTACAGATACGCAGTATTTT.

The chain joins TRBV11-2 to TRBJ1-1, with D uncertain. Germline-derived CDR1 and CDR2 are SGHAT and FQNNGV. Trimming removed 4 bases at V and 4 bases at J, with 13 bases between. The CDR3 has 14 residues. The CDR3 bases are TGTGCCAGCAGCTCCCTGGAGGCTAGCACTGAAGCTTTCTTT. This translates into CASSSLEASTEAFF.

This clonotype was recorded at least ten times. The V gene is TRBV7-3, the J gene TRBJ1-5, with TRBD1 matching over 9 bases. The CDR3 totals 15 residues. Germline assignment: CDR1 SGHTA and CDR2 FQGTGA. With 5 bases clipped from V and 2 bases from J, the junction kept 4 bases outside the gene matches. CDR3: CASSPTGGGNQPQHF. The CDR3, as DNA: TGTGCCAGCAGCCCGACAGGGGGAGGCAATCAGCCCCAGCATTTT.

The rearrangement uses TRBV12-3 or TRBV12-4 and TRBJ2-2, with 11 bases that match TRBD2. The junction had 8 bases not matched to a gene; V was cut back by 6 bases and J by 5 bases. The CDR3 totals 16 residues. The CDR3 sequence: CASRILAGVYTGELFF. CDR3 coding DNA: TGTGCCAGCAGGATACTAGCGGGAGTATATACCGGGGAGCTGTTTTTT.

V usage is TRBV7-4 and J usage is TRBJ2-1; 7 bases are a match to TRBD1. The CDR3 length is 16 residues. CDR1 is SGHVT and CDR2 is SQSDAQ in the germline V gene. The J segment lost 1 base and the V segment lost 4 bases, leaving 7 bases of the junction unmatched. CDR3 protein: CASSSAGGLSYNEQFF. CDR3 bases: TGTGCCAGCAGCTCGGCAGGGGGTTTATCCTACAATGAGCAGTTCTTC.

This clonotype appeared a few times. The genes are TRBV5-1 and TRBJ2-1; TRBD2 matches at 9 bases. Germline CDR1 is SGHRS and CDR2 is YFSETQ. The CDR3 consists of 17 residues. Germline trimming cut 0 bases from V and 0 bases from J; bases unmatched to any gene: 4. CDR3 protein: CASSLETSGSSYNEQFF. The CDR3 DNA sequence: TGCGCCAGCAGCTTGGAGACTAGCGGAAGCTCCTACAATGAGCAGTTCTTC.

Regarding this clonotype: It may be a read error: a sequence one base away is much more abundant. V usage is TRBV4-1 and J usage is TRBJ2-7; 9 nucleotides match TRBD2. Germline values: CDR1 MGHRA, CDR2 YSYEKL. V was clipped by 3 bases and J by 4 bases; unmatched bases: 13. There are 17 residues in the CDR3. CDR3 region: CASSHTILRGGPYEQYF. The CDR3 coding sequence is TGCGCCAGCAGCCATACTATATTGCGGGGGGGCCCGTACGAGCAGTACTTC.

The chain joins TRBV29-1 to TRBJ2-7; D is ambiguous. This CDR3 is 11 amino acids long. The V and J ends lost 7 bases and 0 bases respectively, with 7 bases between them. CDR1 is SQVTM, CDR2 ANQGSEA, per germline. CDR3 loop: CSAVYSYEQYF. The DNA of the CDR3 is TGCAGCGCGGTCTACTCCTACGAGCAGTACTTC.

The chain is built from TRBV7-8 and TRBJ2-1; the match to TRBD1 covers 11 bases. This CDR3 has 18 residues. Germline V gene lookup returns CDR1 SGHVS and CDR2 FQNEAQ. V lost 8 bases and J lost 8; bases outside the gene matches: 20. CDR3 loop: CASCSGTGGQLSLDEQFF. The CDR3, as DNA: TGTGCCAGCTGCTCCGGGACAGGGGGTCAATTAAGTCTGGATGAGCAGTTCTTC. The full variable domain, its missing parts supplied by reference TRBV7-8 and TRBJ2-1, is GAGVSQSPRYKVAKRGQDVALRCDPISGHVSLFWYQQALGQGPEFLTYFQNEAQLDKSGLPSDRFFAERPEGSVSTLKIQRTQQEDSAVYLCASCSGTGGQLSLDEQFFGPGTRLTVL.

This clonotype is a singleton in its sample. The chain couples TRBV28 to TRBJ2-5, with 15 positions matching TRBD2. V dropped 6 bases and J dropped 5; count of bases not matched to a gene: 7. Germline V gene sequence: CDR1 MDHEN, CDR2 SYDVKM. The CDR3 extends over 16 amino acids. The CDR3 region is CASRITGTSGRETQYF. In DNA form, the CDR3 reads TGTGCCAGCAGGATCACCGGGACTAGCGGGAGGGAGACCCAGTACTTC.

The chain recombines TRBV6-5 with TRBJ2-1, with a tentative D call TRBD2 (5 bases). The CDR3 has 16 amino acids. Trimming stripped 2 bases from V and 4 bases from J, with 15 bases between. CDR1 is MNHEY and CDR2 is SVGAGI in the germline V gene. The CDR3 region is CASSYARVGLYNEQFF. CDR3 DNA sequence: TGTGCCAGCAGTTACGCTCGGGTAGGACTTTACAATGAGCAGTTCTTC.

The J gene is TRBJ2-3, the V gene TRBV11-2; 16 positions match TRBD2. The length of the CDR3 is 19 residues. Unmatched junction bases numbered 10, after V lost 5 bases and J lost 2 bases. Germline values: CDR1 SGHAT, CDR2 FQNNGV. For the CDR3, the DNA is TGTGCCAGCAGCGGCCGCACCGGGACTAGCGGGAGGGCCACAGATACGCAGTATTTT. Its protein product is CASSGRTGTSGRATDTQYF.

This clonotype was detected only a few times. The gene calls are TRBV27 and TRBJ2-3; 11 nucleotides align to TRBD2. CDR1 is MNHEY and CDR2 is SMNVEV in the germline V gene (reference sequence). The CDR3 consists of 21 residues. Trimming at V came to 6 bases and at J to 1 base, leaving 21 bases not matched to a gene. The CDR3 bases are TGTGCCAGCAGCCGAGGGCGAGCTAGCGGGAGGTCGTGGGGAGGCACAGATACGCAGTATTTT. Translating gives CASSRGRASGRSWGGTDTQYF.

This clonotype has just a few counts. This chain joins TRBV2 and TRBJ2-1; 10 positions agree with TRBD1. Germline CDR1 reads SNHLY; CDR2 reads FYNNEI. The CDR3 consists of 15 residues. With V trimmed by 6 bases and J by 4 bases, 6 bases remained unmatched. The CDR3 sequence is CASRDGTGAYNEQFF. The CDR3 DNA is TGTGCCAGCAGAGACGGGACAGGGGCATACAATGAGCAGTTCTTC.

This chain joins TRBV28 and TRBJ2-5; TRBD2 is a possible D gene (5 bases). The CDR3 is made up of 18 amino acids. Germline lookup yields CDR1 MDHEN and CDR2 SYDVKM. The V end was cut by 4 bases, the J end by 3 bases, with 24 bases between. CDR3 sequence: CASSSIGRTRALEETQYF. In nucleotides, the CDR3 is TGTGCCAGCAGTTCCATTGGTAGAACGAGGGCTTTGGAAGAGACCCAGTACTTC.